This is a list of T cell receptor beta chains from one sample in a study of T cells after posttransplantation cyclophosphamide. Clones were read by immunoSEQ multiplex PCR, and TCRdb kept only the in-frame ones, dropping some. The table lists 20,000 to 25,000 clones, 73% of them singletons. The sample consisted of memory CD4+ T cells sorted from PBMCs. The origin of the receptors is a woman aged 55-70 years in good health, CMV-negative, and a related stem cell transplant donor. CDR3s include the opening cysteine and the closing phenylalanine or tryptophan. The order of the fields is V gene, clone size, D gene, J gene, CDR3 protein, CDR3 DNA. A D gene is named only where the DNA matches it firmly. The size field is filled for only some rows; it gives once, few, many or a size class.

TRBV28	-	-	TRBJ1-5	CASLRGSNQPQHF	TGTGCCAGCTTGAGGGGGAGCAATCAGCCCCAGCATTTT
TRBV19	-	-	TRBJ2-3	CASGGTGHGTDTQYF	TGTGCCAGTGGGGGGACGGGGCACGGCACAGATACGCAGTATTTT
TRBV10-3	-	TRBD2	TRBJ2-1	CAIRIAGGFGEQFF	TGTGCCATCAGGATAGCGGGAGGGTTTGGTGAGCAGTTCTTC
TRBV7-3	few	-	TRBJ2-7	CASSLGGGTNEQYF	TGTGCCAGCAGCTTAGGAGGGGGGACTAACGAGCAGTACTTC
TRBV5-1	-	-	TRBJ2-1	CASSFSGGNNEQFF	TGCGCCAGCAGCTTTTCGGGCGGGAACAATGAGCAGTTCTTC
TRBV28	-	TRBD1	TRBJ1-3	CASSLGRRGPSSGNTIYF	TGTGCCAGCAGTTTGGGGCGCAGGGGGCCCAGCTCTGGAAACACCATATATTTT
TRBV9	few	TRBD2	TRBJ2-2	CASSVLAGGNTGELFF	TGTGCCAGCAGCGTACTAGCGGGAGGGAACACCGGGGAGCTGTTTTTT
TRBV30	-	-	TRBJ2-6	CAWSVSSGANVLTF	TGTGCCTGGAGTGTGAGCTCTGGGGCCAACGTCCTGACTTTC
TRBV29-1	-	TRBD2	TRBJ2-7	CSVGQTSGRYEQYF	TGCAGCGTTGGCCAAACTAGCGGGAGGTACGAGCAGTACTTC
TRBV4-1	-	TRBD2	TRBJ2-3	CASSRLAGGMPDTQYF	TGCGCCAGCAGCCGTCTAGCGGGAGGGATGCCAGATACGCAGTATTTT
TRBV7-6	-	TRBD2	TRBJ2-5	CASSSGTSGGETQYF	TGTGCCAGCAGCTCGGGGACTAGCGGGGGGGAGACCCAGTACTTC
TRBV19	-	TRBD1	TRBJ2-2	CASSGTARTGELFF	TGTGCCAGTAGCGGGACAGCTCGAACCGGGGAGCTGTTTTTT
TRBV5-1	-	-	TRBJ1-1	CASSPSGGGAFF	TGCGCCAGCAGCCCCTCCGGGGGTGGGGCTTTCTTT
TRBV11-2	once	TRBD2	TRBJ2-5	CASSLGSAGGQETQYF	TGTGCCAGCAGCTTAGGGTCGGCGGGGGGGCAAGAGACCCAGTACTTC
TRBV9	-	-	TRBJ1-6	CASSYAGNSPLHF	TGTGCCAGCAGTTATGCGGGCAATTCACCCCTCCACTTT
TRBV5-4	-	-	TRBJ2-7	CASSSRDTTYEQYF	TGTGCCAGCAGCTCAAGGGACACCACCTACGAGCAGTACTTC
TRBV18	-	-	TRBJ1-1	CASSIGDPMNTEAFF	TGTGCCAGCTCAATAGGGGATCCTATGAACACTGAAGCTTTCTTT
TRBV6-6	-	-	TRBJ2-7	CATADSQKKYF	TGTGCCACCGCGGACTCCCAGAAAAAGTACTTC
TRBV6-5	-	TRBD2	TRBJ2-1	CASSSPGLAGQEQFF	TGTGCCAGCAGTTCTCCGGGACTAGCGGGACAGGAGCAGTTCTTC
TRBV19	-	TRBD1	TRBJ1-5	CASSTTGRRDQPQHF	TGTGCCAGTAGTACGACAGGGAGGAGAGATCAGCCCCAGCATTTT
TRBV12-5	few	-	TRBJ1-2	CASVGYSRGDYGYTF	TGTGCTAGTGTAGGATATAGTCGGGGGGACTATGGCTACACCTTC
TRBV7-3	-	-	TRBJ2-1	CASSLIGGTDEQFF	TGTGCCAGCAGCTTAATAGGCGGGACGGATGAGCAGTTCTTC
TRBV27	-	-	TRBJ2-7	CASRGQTSYEQYF	TGTGCCAGCAGAGGACAGACTTCCTACGAGCAGTACTTC
TRBV4-3	medium-sized	-	TRBJ2-2	CASSQDAGLRAGELFF	TGCGCCAGCAGCCAAGATGCGGGCCTGAGGGCCGGGGAGCTGTTTTTT
TRBV7-2	few	-	TRBJ1-1	CASSLAAGDTEAFF	TGTGCCAGCAGCTTAGCGGCGGGGGACACTGAAGCTTTCTTT
TRBV28	-	-	TRBJ2-2	CASSLPRGNTGELFF	TGTGCCAGCAGTTTGCCCAGGGGGAACACCGGGGAGCTGTTTTTT
TRBV2	-	TRBD1	TRBJ1-2	CASSPSTGGYGYTF	TGTGCCAGCAGTCCATCGACAGGGGGGTATGGCTACACCTTC
TRBV5-8	-	-	TRBJ1-5	CASSIDQPQHF	TGTGCCAGCAGCATAGATCAGCCCCAGCATTTT
TRBV18	once	-	TRBJ1-5	CASSPDRGNQPQHF	TGTGCCAGCTCACCCGATCGGGGTAATCAGCCCCAGCATTTT
TRBV6-4	-	TRBD2	TRBJ2-7	CASSASGGNEQYF	TGTGCCAGCAGTGCCAGCGGGGGGAACGAGCAGTACTTC
TRBV5-1	-	TRBD1	TRBJ1-1	CASRQTGGGTEAFF	TGCGCCAGCAGGCAGACAGGGGGCGGGACTGAAGCTTTCTTT
TRBV12-5	-	-	TRBJ2-7	CASGPTPTGTHYEQYF	TGTGCTAGTGGTCCAACCCCTACAGGGACCCACTACGAGCAGTACTTC
TRBV21-1	-	-	TRBJ1-2	CASSKGPFFYGYTF	TGTGCCAGCAGCAAAGGTCCCTTTTTTTATGGCTACACCTTC
TRBV20-1	-	-	TRBJ2-1	CSARESHEQFF	TGCAGTGCTAGAGAGAGCCACGAGCAGTTCTTC
TRBV6-5	once	-	TRBJ1-5	CASSPDSNNQPQHF	TGTGCCAGCAGCCCCGACAGTAATAATCAGCCCCAGCATTTT
TRBV2	-	-	TRBJ2-1	CASSTGYNEQFF	TGTGCCAGCTCTACGGGGTACAATGAGCAGTTCTTC
TRBV19	-	-	TRBJ1-5	CASSAVWQYSNQPQHF	TGTGCCAGTAGTGCGGTCTGGCAGTATAGCAATCAGCCCCAGCATTTT
TRBV4-1	-	TRBD2	TRBJ2-3	CASSQERISGGNTDTQYF	TGCGCCAGCAGCCAAGAAAGGATTAGCGGGGGGAACACAGATACGCAGTATTTT
TRBV15	-	TRBD1	TRBJ2-3	CATSRLEGQGRDTQYF	TGTGCCACCAGCAGATTGGAGGGACAGGGGAGGGATACGCAGTATTTT
TRBV6-4	-	-	TRBJ2-3	CASSSQAVQPTDTQYF	TGTGCCAGCAGCTCACAGGCCGTCCAGCCCACAGATACGCAGTATTTT
TRBV10-2	medium-sized	-	TRBJ1-1	CASSANTGNTEAFF	TGCGCCAGCAGTGCAAATACAGGGAACACTGAAGCTTTCTTT
TRBV7-9	-	-	TRBJ1-6	CASTRTGSDNSPLHF	TGTGCCAGCACCAGGACGGGGAGTGATAATTCACCCCTCCACTTT
TRBV5-5	-	-	TRBJ1-6	CASSLAAVYNSPLHF	TGTGCCAGCAGCTTGGCTGCAGTCTATAATTCACCCCTCCACTTT
TRBV28	-	-	TRBJ1-5	CASSSTQGTGYQPQHF	TGTGCCAGCAGTTCGACCCAGGGGACGGGGTATCAGCCCCAGCATTTT
TRBV9	-	TRBD1	TRBJ2-3	CASSPRTGEFSTDTQYF	TGTGCCAGCAGCCCCCGGACAGGGGAGTTTAGCACAGATACGCAGTATTTT
TRBV19	few	-	TRBJ2-2	CASSISSANTGELFF	TGTGCCAGTAGTATTTCTAGCGCGAACACCGGGGAGCTGTTTTTT
TRBV19	-	-	TRBJ1-5	CASSITGPYNQPQHF	TGTGCCAGTAGCATAACAGGGCCGTACAATCAGCCCCAGCATTTT
TRBV5-1	few	TRBD1	TRBJ1-5	CASSRDSFSNQPQHF	TGCGCCAGCAGCCGGGACAGTTTTAGCAATCAGCCCCAGCATTTT
TRBV19	-	-	TRBJ1-1	CASTRGGGTEAFF	TGTGCCAGTACCCGGGGGGGAGGGACTGAAGCTTTCTTT
TRBV19	-	TRBD2	TRBJ2-3	CASSIGLARDTQYF	TGTGCCAGTAGTATAGGACTAGCGAGGGATACGCAGTATTTT
TRBV5-1	-	TRBD1	TRBJ1-2	CASSAGTGGRGYTF	TGCGCCAGCAGCGCAGGGACAGGGGGTAGGGGCTACACCTTC
TRBV27	-	-	TRBJ2-4	CASSVGGSAKNIQYF	TGTGCCAGCAGTGTGGGGGGATCCGCCAAAAACATTCAGTACTTC
TRBV4-2	-	TRBD1	TRBJ1-5	CASSLTGGSNQPQHF	TGTGCCAGCAGCCTCACAGGGGGCAGCAATCAGCCCCAGCATTTT
TRBV18	once	TRBD1	TRBJ1-1	CASSQQGALGEAFF	TGTGCCAGCTCACAACAGGGGGCGCTTGGTGAAGCTTTCTTT